The subject of this entry is one TCR beta chain. TEMRA cells underwent FACS enrichment and CD8+ and CD4+ T cells underwent negative isolation. Random hexamers were used to reverse transcribe the RNA input (roughly 0.5 to 1 ug). Each CDR3 protein gets one entry after TCRdb re-called the immunoSEQ multiplex PCR reads with MiXCR. The sample carries a few hundred thousand distinct CDR3 sequences, just over 90% recorded once. In germline, CDR1 is LGHDT, CDR2 YNNKEL (reference sequence). V lost 1 base to trimming and J lost 6 bases, with 18 bases between them. This CDR3 spans 16 amino acids. This sample was included in a study of CD8 T cells in Susac syndrome.

This clonotype was obtained from a human donor with multiple sclerosis. This chain links TRBV3-1 with TRBJ1-1; D might be TRBD1 (5 bases). Sequenced input: CD4+ T cells from PBMCs. The CDR3 region has the DNA TGTGCCAGCAGCCAAGTTGGATGGCAGGGTAGCGCTGAAGCTTTCTTT. It yields the protein CASSQVGWQGSAEAFF. Together with reference TRBV3-1 and TRBJ1-1, the CDR3 gives the full variable domain: DTAVSQTPKYLVTQMGNDKSIKCEQNLGHDTMYWYKQDSKKFLKIMFSYNNKELIINETVPNRFSPKSPDKAHLNLHINSLELGDSAVYFCASSQVGWQGSAEAFFGQGTRLTVV.